This T cell receptor beta chain came from a study of PD-1 blockade in classical Hodgkin lymphoma. Overall study results and limits: Before treatment, TCR diversity in newly diagnosed patients was reportedly lower than in healthy donors. Patients newly diagnosed and complete responders had comparable baseline diversity.

Profiling relied on immunoSEQ multiplex PCR, and the TCRdb table lists in-frame clones only, not all of them. Of 11,000 to 15,000 clones listed, roughly 82% are singletons. No patient escaped relapse after autologous stem cell transplantation, and brentuximab vedotin exposure varied. Best responses were complete response, partial response or progressive disease. Germline V gene data show CDR1 as SGHTA and CDR2 as FQGTGA. This CDR3 region has 16 residues. V was pared by 5 bases and J by 1 base, with 16 bases between. As to this clone: The antigen remains unidentified.

The sequence came from a human donor with classical Hodgkin lymphoma. Material: peripheral blood mononuclear cells (PBMCs), obtained at baseline. The chain joins TRBV7-3 to TRBJ2-3; D call uncertain. The DNA for the CDR3 is TGTGCCAGCAGCCACTATGGACGTGGGGGCACAGATACGCAGTATTTT. It yields the protein CASSHYGRGGTDTQYF.